This T cell receptor beta chain was observed in a study of T cell clonotyping in hematopoietic cell transplantation. The length of the CDR3 is 15 residues. Per the germline V gene, CDR1 is SNHLY and CDR2 is FYNNEI. V lost 6 bases to trimming and J lost 3 bases, with 17 bases between them. Sequencing used immunoSEQ multiplex PCR; TCRdb keeps in-frame clones, though not all of them. The repertoire holds 7,000 to 8,500 clones, with more than 70% as singletons. Study-wide findings and caveats: Few recipient clonotypes overlapped donors; over 95% were de novo at given depth. Graft donor and pretransplant recipient Inverse Simpson Index values predicted broader posttransplant TCR diversity.

A word on this clone: Its antigen is unknown.

J is TRBJ1-1 and V is TRBV2; D gene unclear. The input for sequencing was PBMCs, taken 100 days after allogeneic stem cell transplant. The sequence was collected from a young adult male patient who had an allogeneic stem cell transplant from a related donor, so the T cells may come from the graft donor. Some clones in this sample may be carry-over from other donors' samples. The CDR3 DNA reads as TGTGCCAGCAGAAAAAGGGCAGACCTTTACACTGAAGCTTTCTTT. The encoded protein is CASRKRADLYTEAFF.